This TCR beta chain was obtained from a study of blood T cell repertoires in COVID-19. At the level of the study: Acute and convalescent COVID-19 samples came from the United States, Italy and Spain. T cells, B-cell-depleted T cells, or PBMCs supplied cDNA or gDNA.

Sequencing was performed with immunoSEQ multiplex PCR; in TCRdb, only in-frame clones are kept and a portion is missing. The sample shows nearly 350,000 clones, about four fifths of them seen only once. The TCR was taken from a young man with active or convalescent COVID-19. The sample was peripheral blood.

CDR3 nucleotides: TGTGCCAGCAGCTTAACCCCCGCTAGCGGGGGGGAGGAGACCCAGTACTTC. Amino acids: CASSLTPASGGEETQYF. The chain has TRBV7-3 and TRBJ2-5; the match to TRBD2 covers 12 bases. The trim removed 0 bases at V and 5 bases at J, leaving 7 bases unmatched. Germline V gives CDR1 SGHTA, CDR2 FQGTGA. This CDR3 is built from 17 residues.